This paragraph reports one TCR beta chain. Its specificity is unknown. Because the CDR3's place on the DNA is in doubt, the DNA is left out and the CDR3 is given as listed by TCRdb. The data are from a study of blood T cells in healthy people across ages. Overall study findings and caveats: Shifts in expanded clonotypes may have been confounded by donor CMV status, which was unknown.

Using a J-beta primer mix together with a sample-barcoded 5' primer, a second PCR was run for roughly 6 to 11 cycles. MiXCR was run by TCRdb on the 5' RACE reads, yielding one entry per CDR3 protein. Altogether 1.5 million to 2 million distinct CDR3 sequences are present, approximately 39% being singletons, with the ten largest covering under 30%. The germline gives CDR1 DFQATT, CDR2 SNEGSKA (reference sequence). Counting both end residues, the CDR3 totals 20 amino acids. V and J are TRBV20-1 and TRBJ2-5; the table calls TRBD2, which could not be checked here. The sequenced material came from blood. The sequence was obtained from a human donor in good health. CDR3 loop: CSAMRGIREGYTFGSGTQYF.